This T cell receptor beta chain derives from a study of the immune and genomic landscape of osteosarcoma. In the case of this clone: Antigen unknown.

Notes on the study in general: Immune-hot C3 tumors showed higher but still low clonality than cold C1.

Trimming pared 5 bases from V and 4 bases from J, leaving 14 bases between. The germline V gene has CDR1 MNHEY and CDR2 SMNVEV (reference sequence). The CDR3 spans 14 residues. Using immunoSEQ multiplex PCR, the repertoire was profiled, and TCRdb retains in-frame clones only, with some absent. The sample holds fewer than 3,500 clones, about three quarters seen once. Poor-prognosis osteosarcoma patients supplied post-treatment primary, local recurrence and metastasis tumor specimens. The receptor's source is a man between 18 and 29 years old with osteosarcoma. Sequencing input: tumor tissue from a local recurrence in the femur. The V and J genes are TRBV27 and TRBJ2-5, with D possibly matching TRBD1 (6 bases). The CDR3 DNA reads as TGTGCCAGCAGTGCAAACAGGGACACAGAGACCCAGTACTTC. Translation gives CASSANRDTETQYF.